Presented here are 32 T cell receptor beta chains from one specimen sequenced in a study of CD8 T cells in ankylosing spondylitis. TCRdb redid the calling of the 5' RACE reads with MiXCR, one entry per CDR3 protein. The data contain 130,000 or so distinct CDR3 sequences, approximately 10% of them singletons. The sample was blood, either unsorted or a sorted T cell fraction (not recorded which). The source of these receptors is a female donor with ankylosing spondylitis or in good health (not recorded which).

This rearrangement joins TRBV29-1 to TRBJ2-5; TRBD2 agrees at 11 bases. The germline CDR1 and CDR2 sequences are SQVTM and ANQGSEA. V shed 7 bases, J shed 3 bases, and the junction held 10 bases outside the gene matches. The CDR3 totals 15 residues. Here the CDR3 reads CSGSGTSGSKETQYF. CDR3 DNA sequence: TGCAGCGGCTCCGGGACTAGCGGATCCAAAGAGACCCAGTACTTC. The whole variable domain, remainder taken from reference TRBV29-1 and TRBJ2-5, is SAVISQKPSRDICQRGTSLTIQCQVDSQVTMMFWYRQQPGQSLTLIATANQGSEATYESGFVIDKFPISRPNLTFSTLTVSNMSPEDSSIYLCSGSGTSGSKETQYFGPGTRLLVL.

In this sample, this clonotype turned up many times. V usage is TRBV20-1 and J usage is TRBJ2-7; either TRBD1 or TRBD2 may fit D (5 bases each). Germline assignment: CDR1 DFQATT and CDR2 SNEGSKA (reference sequence). Trimming removed 3 bases at V and 6 bases at J, with 15 bases between. The CDR3 loop spans 13 amino acids. The CDR3 DNA reads as TGCAGTGCTAGGGGACGGCGTTCTTCCGAGCAGTACTTC. Its protein is CSARGRRSSEQYF.

This clonotype has ten or more counts. The rearrangement uses TRBV7-2 and TRBJ2-3; D gene ambiguous. The V end was cut by 3 bases, the J end by 4 bases, with 2 bases between. CDR1 SGHTA and CDR2 FQGNSA come from the germline V gene. There are 11 residues in the CDR3. CDR3 loop: CASSFSDTQYF. DNA for the CDR3: TGTGCCAGCAGCTTTTCAGATACGCAGTATTTT.

This clonotype was detected ten times or more. V is TRBV5-1 and J is TRBJ1-1, with D perhaps matching TRBD1 (6 bases). The CDR3 covers 15 residues. With 0 bases removed from V and 4 bases from J, the gap between germline ends came to 13 bases. The germline V gene encodes CDR1 SGHRS and CDR2 YFSETQ. As DNA, the CDR3 is TGCGCCAGCAGCTTGGGCTGGGGGGCGGTCACTGAAGCTTTCTTT. Its protein product is CASSLGWGAVTEAFF.

The table lists this clonotype with many counts. Compared with germline, one end of the junction differs, possibly owing to a read error. The chain carries TRBV3-1 and TRBJ1-2; 9 bases match TRBD1. The germline V gene encodes CDR1 LGHDT and CDR2 YNNKEL (reference sequence). The CDR3 is 12 amino acids. The CDR3 nucleotides read TGTGCCAGCAGCGAAGGGGACAGGGAGAACGACTTC. It encodes CASSEGDRENDF.

As for this clonotype: Since a much larger clone is just one base distant, this may be a read error. This chain connects TRBV9 to TRBJ2-7; 8 bases fit TRBD1. After removal of 0 bases from V and 5 bases from J, the junction contained 4 bases not matched to a gene. The V gene's germline CDR1 is SGDLS and CDR2 YYNGEE. The CDR3 has 14 residues. CDR3 in DNA: TGTGCCAGCAGCGTAGACAGGGGGTGCGACGAGCAGTACTTC. Translated: CASSVDRGCDEQYF. Looking up the rest from reference TRBV9 and TRBJ2-7 gives the full variable domain: DSGVTQTPKHLITATGQRVTLRCSPRSGDLSVYWYQQSLDQGLQFLIQYYNGEERAKGNILERFSAQQFPDLHSELNLSSLELGDSALYFCASSVDRGCDEQYFGPGTRLTVT.

V gene TRBV18 combines with J gene TRBJ1-2; TRBD1 matches 7 bases. The CDR3 spans 14 residues. The germline V gene encodes CDR1 KGHSH and CDR2 LQKENI. V was pared by 3 bases and J by 7 bases, with 8 bases of the junction left unmatched. The CDR3 nucleotides read TGTGCCAGCTCACCCGGACAGGAAGATCTTGGCTACACCTTC. The encoded protein is CASSPGQEDLGYTF.

This clonotype was observed at least ten times. The chain is built from TRBV7-9 and TRBJ2-1; 7 nucleotides line up with TRBD1. The junction had 7 bases not matched to a gene; V was cut back by 4 bases and J by 10 bases. The CDR3 loop spans 13 amino acids. From germline, CDR1 is SEHNR and CDR2 FQNEAQ (reference sequence). This chain's CDR3 is CASSWAGQAEQFF. Here the CDR3 DNA reads TGTGCCAGCAGCTGGGCCGGACAGGCAGAGCAGTTCTTC.

Details on this clonotype: This may be a read error, as it is one base from a much larger clone. The rearrangement joins TRBV12-3 or TRBV12-4 to TRBJ2-1; possibly TRBD1 or TRBD2 for D (6 bases each). This CDR3 has 15 amino acids. The CDR3 DNA is TGTGTCAGCAGCCAAACCCTGGAGGGGGTCGATGAGCAGTTCTTC. This codes for CVSSQTLEGVDEQFF.

V and J are TRBV7-2 and TRBJ1-1, with a tentative D call TRBD1 (5 bases). The V gene lost 2 bases and the J gene lost 10 bases, with 14 bases spanning the gap. Germline CDR1 is SGHTA and CDR2 is FQGNSA. The CDR3 spans 13 residues. The CDR3 sequence: CASSLNAGGRAFF. The CDR3 DNA follows: TGTGCCAGCAGCTTAAACGCGGGGGGGAGAGCTTTCTTT.

The chain carries TRBV19 and TRBJ2-3; 7 nucleotides align to TRBD2. V was clipped by 7 bases and J by 3 bases; unmatched bases: 13. The CDR3 spans 16 residues. Germline assignment: CDR1 LNHDA and CDR2 SQIVND (reference sequence). In DNA, the CDR3 is TGTGCCAGTACATCCCGACTCTCCGGGGGGACAGATACGCAGTATTTT. Encoded protein: CASTSRLSGGTDTQYF.

This clonotype was detected only a few times. A single base separates this from a much larger clone, so it may be a read error. The rearrangement joins TRBV7-9 to TRBJ2-7; possible D gene TRBD1, 6 bases. The CDR3 runs 14 residues. Germline CDR1 reads SEHNR; CDR2 reads FQNEAQ (reference sequence). CDR3 residues: CASSSRYDEGEQCF. The CDR3 DNA reads TGTGCCAGCAGCTCCCGGTATGATGAGGGGGAGCAGTGCTTC. The variable domain in full, with the rest retrieved from reference TRBV7-9 and TRBJ2-7, is DTGVSQNPRHKITKRGQNVTFRCDPISEHNRLYWYRQTLGQGPEFLTYFQNEAQLEKSRLLSDRFSAERPKGSFSTLEIQRTEQGDSAMYLCASSSRYDEGEQCFGPGTRLTVT.

This chain links TRBV9 with TRBJ2-6; a possible D gene is TRBD1 (5 bases). V lost 4 bases and J lost 0, with 14 bases in between. CDR1 is SGDLS and CDR2 is YYNGEE in the germline V gene. This CDR3 has 17 residues. CDR3 nucleotide sequence: TGTGCCAGCAGCACGGCAGGGCCCGGCTCTGGGGCCAACGTCCTGACTTTC. Protein product: CASSTAGPGSGANVLTF. Full variable domain (outside the CDR3, taken from reference TRBV9 and TRBJ2-6): DSGVTQTPKHLITATGQRVTLRCSPRSGDLSVYWYQQSLDQGLQFLIQYYNGEERAKGNILERFSAQQFPDLHSELNLSSLELGDSALYFCASSTAGPGSGANVLTFGAGSRLTVL.

This clonotype occurred many times. This chain links TRBV20-1 with TRBJ1-2; 7 nucleotides align to TRBD1. V lost 1 base, J lost 8 bases, and 13 bases stayed unmatched. The CDR3 has 15 amino acids. Germline V gene data show CDR1 as DFQATT and CDR2 as SNEGSKA (reference sequence). CDR3 DNA sequence: TGCAGTGCTAGAGGCGGGGAACAGGGGTTGGGGGGCTACACCTTC. It translates to CSARGGEQGLGGYTF.

This clonotype was counted ten times or more. The rearrangement joins TRBV7-9 to TRBJ1-2; 7 nucleotides agree with TRBD1. The CDR3 is 16 amino acids. Per germline, CDR1 SEHNR and CDR2 FQNEAQ (reference sequence). Trimming removed 4 bases from V and 6 bases from J; junction bases left unmatched: 14. CDR3 sequence reads: CASSSIDREDRDGYTF. The CDR3 DNA sequence: TGTGCCAGCAGCTCGATAGACAGGGAAGATCGGGATGGCTACACCTTC.

This clonotype was found many times. The chain employs TRBV7-3 and TRBJ2-1; no firm D call. CDR3 size: 12 residues. CDR1 is SGHTA and CDR2 is FQGTGA in the germline V gene. Trimming pared 4 bases from V and 10 bases from J, leaving 11 bases between. The CDR3 loop is CASSSDADEQFF. The DNA of the CDR3 is TGTGCCAGCAGCTCAGACGCGGACGAGCAGTTCTTC.

This clonotype was observed many times. The chain recombines TRBV5-1 with TRBJ1-2; TRBD1 is a possible D gene (6 bases). Germline values: CDR1 SGHRS, CDR2 YFSETQ. V dropped 0 bases and J dropped 4 bases, with 13 bases sitting between them. CDR3 length equals 15 residues. Here the CDR3 DNA reads TGCGCCAGCAGCTTGGATACAGGGAGGGGCTATGGCTACACCTTC. Translation: CASSLDTGRGYGYTF.

With regard to this clonotype: Sequence at one end of the junction differs from germline and may be a read error. This sequence joins TRBV12-3 or TRBV12-4 and TRBJ2-7; unclear D gene. The CDR3 runs to 12 residues. CDR3 sequence reads: CASSPTGYEQHF. The CDR3 DNA reads TGTGCCAGCAGTCCCACTGGTTACGAGCAGCACTTC.

At least ten counts were recorded for this clonotype. The rearrangement uses TRBV28 and TRBJ1-1; D gene unclear. The V end was cut by 5 bases, the J end by 6 bases, with 16 bases between. This CDR3 comprises 14 residues. The germline V gene has CDR1 MDHEN and CDR2 SYDVKM. The CDR3 DNA reads as TGTGCCAGCAGTAAAGCATGGGGAGGCGCTGAAGCTTTCTTT. Residues: CASSKAWGGAEAFF.

This clonotype was counted ten times or more. The chain combines TRBV5-1 with TRBJ2-1; D is uncertain. The CDR3 spans 14 residues. The germline V gene encodes CDR1 SGHRS and CDR2 YFSETQ. The ends were cut back, 0 bases at V and 5 bases at J, with 9 bases in the middle. CDR3 DNA sequence: TGCGCCAGCAGCTTGGGACAAAGTGACAATGAGCAGTTCTTC. It codes for CASSLGQSDNEQFF.

This clonotype has only a few counts. The chain links TRBV12-2 to TRBJ2-1; the table's TRBD1 call for D was not verified on the DNA. TRBV12-2 is a recognized pseudogene. This CDR3 spans 16 amino acids. DNA for the CDR3: TGTGCAAGTCGCCACGTCAGGGGAGTGGGCGATAATGAGCAGTTCTTC. Its translation is CASRHVRGVGDNEQFF.

This clonotype has a count of ten or more. The chain links TRBV5-6 to TRBJ1-3, with a tentative D call TRBD1 (6 bases). CDR1 and CDR2 from the germline V gene are SGHDT and YYEEEE. This CDR3 comprises 15 residues. Trimming removed 2 bases at V and 2 bases at J, with 11 bases between. The CDR3 nucleotides are TGTGCCAGCAGCTTCCTGGGGGCGCCTGGAAACACCATATATTTT. Translation gives CASSFLGAPGNTIYF.

This clonotype occurred many times. The rearrangement joins TRBV3-1 to TRBJ1-1; D may be TRBD1 (5 bases). V gave up 4 bases and J gave up 1 base, with 10 bases separating them. The CDR3 spans 14 residues. The germline V gene encodes CDR1 LGHDT and CDR2 YNNKEL (reference sequence). DNA for the CDR3: TGTGCCAGCAGCCGCCGAGGGGCGAACACTGAAGCTTTCTTT. Amino acid sequence: CASSRRGANTEAFF. The full variable domain, rest sourced from reference TRBV3-1 and TRBJ1-1, is DTAVSQTPKYLVTQMGNDKSIKCEQNLGHDTMYWYKQDSKKFLKIMFSYNNKELIINETVPNRFSPKSPDKAHLNLHINSLELGDSAVYFCASSRRGANTEAFFGQGTRLTVV.

The V call is TRBV19, the J call TRBJ1-5; D may be TRBD1 (5 bases). Germline V gene lookup returns CDR1 LNHDA and CDR2 SQIVND (reference sequence). V was cut by 6 bases and J by 9 bases, with 15 bases left in between. The CDR3 sequence is 13 residues long. The CDR3 nucleotides are TGTGCCAGTAGCCGACAGTACGAGGGGCCCCAGCATTTT. This codes for CASSRQYEGPQHF.

Many counts were recorded for this clonotype. The chain joins TRBV6-4 to TRBJ2-1; 12 positions agree with TRBD2. The ends lost 7 bases at V and 0 bases at J; junction bases unmatched: 22. Germline V gives CDR1 MRHNA, CDR2 SNTAGT. The CDR3 is made up of 22 amino acids. In DNA, the CDR3 is TGTGCCAGCACCCCCTCCCCATATACTAGCGGGAGGTACAGGAGCTCCTACAATGAGCAGTTCTTC. This encodes CASTPSPYTSGRYRSSYNEQFF.

As for this clonotype: This clone may be a read error of a much larger clone one base away. The V call is TRBV12-3 or TRBV12-4, the J call TRBJ2-5; D is uncertain. This CDR3 comprises 15 residues. Trimming left V 3 bases short and J 1 base short, with 12 bases between. CDR3 protein: CASSLSGIGQETQYF. CDR3 nucleotide sequence: TGTGCCAGCAGTTTGTCAGGTATCGGCCAAGAGACCCAGTACTTC.

This clonotype was seen repeatedly, ten times or more. The rearrangement joins TRBV12-3 or TRBV12-4 to TRBJ2-3, with 14 bases fitting TRBD2. The V and J ends lost 7 bases and 4 bases, in that order; junction bases with no gene match: 10. The CDR3 runs 17 residues. The CDR3 is CASTLTSGGAWADTQYF. The DNA of the CDR3 is TGTGCCAGCACCCTGACTAGCGGGGGGGCCTGGGCAGATACGCAGTATTTT.

This clonotype was counted ten times or more. The chain combines TRBV20-1 with TRBJ1-5; 9 positions agree with TRBD1. The V gene end was trimmed by 0 bases and the J gene end by 4 bases; junction bases not matched to a gene: 10. This CDR3 has 17 amino acids. The germline gives CDR1 DFQATT, CDR2 SNEGSKA (reference sequence). The CDR3 bases are TGCAGTGCTAGAGATCTCGTTGGGGACAGGGTAAATCAGCCCCAGCATTTT. Translating it yields CSARDLVGDRVNQPQHF.

This clonotype was counted many times. In DNA, the CDR3 is TGCAGTGCTTCCCCGGGGACAGGGTTCGGTAGCTACACCTTC. Translation gives CSASPGTGFGSYTF. The gene calls are TRBV20-1 and TRBJ1-2; 9 bases line up with TRBD1. Germline loops: CDR1 DFQATT, CDR2 SNEGSKA (reference sequence). J lost 9 bases, V lost 5 bases, and 13 bases had no gene match. The CDR3 covers 14 residues.

This clonotype was observed many times. The J gene is TRBJ1-1, the V gene TRBV7-2; 7 nucleotides align to TRBD1. The CDR3 loop spans 15 amino acids. Trimming removed 5 bases from V and 1 base from J; junction bases left unmatched: 7. CDR1 is SGHTA and CDR2 is FQGNSA in the germline V gene. The CDR3 spells CASSRDSNQNTEAFF. The CDR3 DNA sequence: TGTGCCAGCAGCAGGGACAGCAACCAGAACACTGAAGCTTTCTTT.

Ten or more counts support this clonotype. This rearrangement joins TRBV20-1 to TRBJ2-3; D gene ambiguous. Trimming removed 6 bases at V and 10 bases at J, with 11 bases between. The CDR3 runs 10 residues. CDR1 and CDR2 (germline): DFQATT, SNEGSKA (reference sequence). In DNA form, the CDR3 reads TGCAGTGCCAATCCTGAGCCGCAGTATTTT. Translated, it gives CSANPEPQYF.

This clonotype was counted many times. V and J are TRBV3-1 and TRBJ2-7; D gene uncertain. Per the germline V gene, CDR1 is LGHDT and CDR2 is YNNKEL (reference sequence). The CDR3 consists of 13 residues. The V end lost 2 bases, the J end lost 6 bases, and 11 bases lay between the germline ends. CDR3 sequence (DNA): TGTGCCAGCAGCCAAAGTAGGGTAGGCGAGCAGTACTTC. Its protein is CASSQSRVGEQYF.